This entry concerns a single TCR beta chain. These data belong to a study of PD-L1 blockade in urothelial cancer. Across the study: Researchers found blood samples held a median of approximately 150,000 T cells.

CDR1 and CDR2 (germline): SGHRS, YFSETQ. CDR3 size: 14 residues. V lost 3 bases, J lost 2 bases, and 9 bases lay in between. Each PCR received spiked synthetic TCR analog templates. Libraries were prepared by immunoSEQ multiplex PCR; TCRdb keeps only in-frame clonotypes and omits some of them. The table includes 49,000 or so clones, around 79% detected once. Described time point: pretreatment peripheral blood. This sequence originates from a man between 65 and 85 years old with urothelial cancer. The input for sequencing was PBMCs, taken around atezolizumab (anti-PD-L1) treatment. V gene TRBV5-1 combines with J gene TRBJ1-3; D gene unclear. CDR3 in DNA: TGCGCCAGCAGCTGGGCTGAAACTGGAAACACCATATATTTT. Its protein product is CASSWAETGNTIYF.